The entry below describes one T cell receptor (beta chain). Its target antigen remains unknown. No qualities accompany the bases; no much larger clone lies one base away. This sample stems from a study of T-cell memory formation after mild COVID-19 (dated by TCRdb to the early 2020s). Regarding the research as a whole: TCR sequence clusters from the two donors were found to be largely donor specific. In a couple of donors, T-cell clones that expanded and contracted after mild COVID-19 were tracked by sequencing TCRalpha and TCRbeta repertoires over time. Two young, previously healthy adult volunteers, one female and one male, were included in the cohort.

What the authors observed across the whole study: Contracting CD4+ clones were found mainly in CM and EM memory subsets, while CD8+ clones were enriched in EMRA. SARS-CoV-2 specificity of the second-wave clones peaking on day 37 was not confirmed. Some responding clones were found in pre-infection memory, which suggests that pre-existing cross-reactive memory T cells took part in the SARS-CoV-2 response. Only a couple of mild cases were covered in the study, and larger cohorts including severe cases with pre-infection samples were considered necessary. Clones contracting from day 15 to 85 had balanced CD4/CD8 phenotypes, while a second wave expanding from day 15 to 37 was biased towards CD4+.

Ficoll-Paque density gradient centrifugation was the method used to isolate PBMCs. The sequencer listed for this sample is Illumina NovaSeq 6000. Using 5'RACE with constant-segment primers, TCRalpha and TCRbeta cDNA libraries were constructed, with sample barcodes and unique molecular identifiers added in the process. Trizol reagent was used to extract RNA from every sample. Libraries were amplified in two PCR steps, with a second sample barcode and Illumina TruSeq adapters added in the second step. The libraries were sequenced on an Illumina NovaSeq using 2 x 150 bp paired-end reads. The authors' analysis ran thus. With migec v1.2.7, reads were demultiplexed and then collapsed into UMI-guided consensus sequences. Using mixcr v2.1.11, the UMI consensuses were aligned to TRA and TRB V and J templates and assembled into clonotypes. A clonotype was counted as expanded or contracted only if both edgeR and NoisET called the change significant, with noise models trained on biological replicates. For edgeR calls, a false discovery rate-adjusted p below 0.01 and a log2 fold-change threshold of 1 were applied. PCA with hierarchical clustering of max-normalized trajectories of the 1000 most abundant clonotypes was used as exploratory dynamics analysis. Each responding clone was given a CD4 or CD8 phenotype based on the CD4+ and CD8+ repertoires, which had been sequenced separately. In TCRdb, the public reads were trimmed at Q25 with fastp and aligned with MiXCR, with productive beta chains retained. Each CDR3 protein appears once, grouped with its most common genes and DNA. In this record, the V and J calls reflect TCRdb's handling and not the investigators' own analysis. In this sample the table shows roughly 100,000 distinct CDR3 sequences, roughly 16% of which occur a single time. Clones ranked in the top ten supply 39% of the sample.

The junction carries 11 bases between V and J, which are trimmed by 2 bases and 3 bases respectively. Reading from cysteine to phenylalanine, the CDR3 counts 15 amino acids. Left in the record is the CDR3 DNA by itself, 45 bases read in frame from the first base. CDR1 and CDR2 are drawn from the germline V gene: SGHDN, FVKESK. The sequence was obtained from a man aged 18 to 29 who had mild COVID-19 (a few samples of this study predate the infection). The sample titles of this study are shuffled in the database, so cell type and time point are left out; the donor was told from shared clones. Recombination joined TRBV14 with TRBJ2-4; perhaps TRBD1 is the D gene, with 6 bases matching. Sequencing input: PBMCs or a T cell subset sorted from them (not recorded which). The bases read TGTGCCAGCAGCCAAAAACAGGGAATCAAAAACATTCAGTACTTC. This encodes CASSQKQGIKNIQYF.